This TCR beta chain emerged from a study of blood T cell repertoires in COVID-19. Study context: The United States, Italy and Spain provided the acute and convalescent COVID-19 samples.

In the original analysis: Cell counts per sample came from amplifying reference gene primers. Assay used: immunoSEQ multiplex PCR; TCRdb lists only in-frame clones, some missing. V, J and clone size are those of that table, while D and trimming were read from the DNA. The sample includes about 210,000 clones, 88% seen only once; the top ten take 1.5% to 2%. The CDR3 runs to 14 residues. V lost 4 bases and J 0 bases, leaving 11 bases between the germline ends. CDR1 is SGHRS and CDR2 is YFSETQ in the germline V gene. The chain combines TRBV5-1 with TRBJ2-7; D might be TRBD2 (6 bases). Sequences were obtained from peripheral blood. The receptor comes from a man between 70 and 80 years old with acute or convalescent COVID-19. The DNA of the CDR3 is TGCGCCAGCAGCCCGGGAGACCCCTCCTACGAGCAGTACTTC. It encodes CASSPGDPSYEQYF.